This paragraph covers one TCR beta chain sequence. Its antigen is not known. This CDR3 has 16 residues. V gave up 3 bases and J gave up 3 bases; unmatched junction bases: 5. The germline gives CDR1 SQVTM, CDR2 ANQGSEA. These data come from a study of CD8+ T cells in alopecia areata. Study conclusions and caveats: For lesional scalp, especially alopecia totalis/universalis, clonality was higher than in normal scalp.

RNA extraction was followed by reverse transcription into cDNA, which acted as the sequencing template. Some clones are missing from TCRdb's copy, which holds only in-frame ones; the method was immunoSEQ multiplex PCR. The sample includes under 110,000 clones, approximately 63% of them seen just once. Sample treatment: oral pan-JAK inhibitor, 5-10 mg twice daily. This material consisted of CD8+ T cells sorted from blood, taken at approximately week 60, from a patient treated with tofacitinib. This TCR came from a human donor with alopecia areata. V is TRBV29-1 and J is TRBJ2-6; 10 bases fit TRBD2. The DNA of the CDR3 is TGCAGCGTTGAGGAGCGGGGGGGCTATGGGGCCAACGTCCTGACTTTC. The encoded protein is CSVEERGGYGANVLTF. The full variable domain, with the rest looked up from reference TRBV29-1 and TRBJ2-6, is SAVISQKPSRDICQRGTSLTIQCQVDSQVTMMFWYRQQPGQSLTLIATANQGSEATYESGFVIDKFPISRPNLTFSTLTVSNMSPEDSSIYLCSVEERGGYGANVLTFGAGSRLTVL.